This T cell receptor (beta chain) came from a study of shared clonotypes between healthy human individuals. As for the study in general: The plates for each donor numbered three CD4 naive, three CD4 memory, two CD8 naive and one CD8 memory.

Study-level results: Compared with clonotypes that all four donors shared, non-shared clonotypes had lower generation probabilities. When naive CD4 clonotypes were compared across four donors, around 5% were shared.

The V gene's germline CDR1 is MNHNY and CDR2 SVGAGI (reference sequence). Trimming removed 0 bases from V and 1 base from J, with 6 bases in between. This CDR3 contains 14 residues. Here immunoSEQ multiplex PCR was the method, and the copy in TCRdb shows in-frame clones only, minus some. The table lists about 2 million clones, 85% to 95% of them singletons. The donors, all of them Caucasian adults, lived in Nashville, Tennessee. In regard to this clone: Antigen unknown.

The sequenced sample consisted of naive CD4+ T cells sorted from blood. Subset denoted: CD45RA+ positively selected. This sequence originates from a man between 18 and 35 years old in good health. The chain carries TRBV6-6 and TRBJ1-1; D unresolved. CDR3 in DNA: TGTGCCAGCAGTTACTCTCCGCGGAACACTGAAGCTTTCTTT. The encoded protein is CASSYSPRNTEAFF.